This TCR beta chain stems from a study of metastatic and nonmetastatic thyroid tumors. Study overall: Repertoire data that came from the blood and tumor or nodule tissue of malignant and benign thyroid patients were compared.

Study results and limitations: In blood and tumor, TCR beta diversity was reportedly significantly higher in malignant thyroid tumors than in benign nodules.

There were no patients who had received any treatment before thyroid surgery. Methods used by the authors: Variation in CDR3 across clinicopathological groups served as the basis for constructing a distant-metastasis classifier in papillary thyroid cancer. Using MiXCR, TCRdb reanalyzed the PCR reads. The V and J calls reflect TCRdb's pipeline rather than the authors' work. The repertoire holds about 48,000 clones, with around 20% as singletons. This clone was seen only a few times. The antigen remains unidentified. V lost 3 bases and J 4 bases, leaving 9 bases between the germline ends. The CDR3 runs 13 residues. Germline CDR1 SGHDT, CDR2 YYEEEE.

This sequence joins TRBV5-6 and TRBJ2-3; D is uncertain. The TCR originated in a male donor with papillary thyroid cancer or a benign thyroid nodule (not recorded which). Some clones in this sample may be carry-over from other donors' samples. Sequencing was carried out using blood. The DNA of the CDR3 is TGTGCCAGCAGCTCTGAGTGGTCAGATACGCAGTATTTT. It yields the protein CASSSEWSDTQYF.